This entry lists 3 T cell receptor beta chains sequenced from one sample in a study of immune evolution from preneoplasia to lung adenocarcinoma. Method: immunoSEQ multiplex PCR; TCRdb's copy keeps in-frame clones and lacks some. The sample records more than 4,000 clones, around 80% being singletons. Sample: FFPE minimally invasive lung adenocarcinoma tissue. The receptors stem from a person aged 50 to 70 with lung adenocarcinoma.

The genes are TRBV4-1 and TRBJ2-7; D is ambiguous. The germline CDR1 and CDR2 sequences are MGHRA and YSYEKL. V lost 0 bases, J lost 0 bases, and 12 bases lay in between. This CDR3 has 16 residues. CDR3 in DNA: TGCGCCAGCAGCCAAGATCAGGCGGAAAGCTCCTACGAGCAGTACTTC. Residues: CASSQDQAESSYEQYF.

A few counts support this clone. This chain joins TRBV19 and TRBJ2-7; TRBD2 is a possible D gene (6 bases). The CDR3 consists of 13 residues. Germline loops: CDR1 LNHDA, CDR2 SQIVND (reference sequence). V shed 3 bases and J shed 6 bases, with 12 bases lying between them. The CDR3 loop is CASSMSQGGEQYF. In DNA form, the CDR3 reads TGTGCCAGTAGTATGAGCCAGGGAGGCGAGCAGTACTTC.

The chain uses TRBV7-8 and TRBJ2-7; D gene ambiguous. The CDR3 runs to 12 residues. Per germline, CDR1 SGHVS and CDR2 FQNEAQ. With 8 bases removed from V and 4 bases from J, the gap between germline ends came to 12 bases. The CDR3 DNA reads TGTGCCAGCCGGACCGTCCATTACGAGCAGTACTTC. The encoded protein is CASRTVHYEQYF.